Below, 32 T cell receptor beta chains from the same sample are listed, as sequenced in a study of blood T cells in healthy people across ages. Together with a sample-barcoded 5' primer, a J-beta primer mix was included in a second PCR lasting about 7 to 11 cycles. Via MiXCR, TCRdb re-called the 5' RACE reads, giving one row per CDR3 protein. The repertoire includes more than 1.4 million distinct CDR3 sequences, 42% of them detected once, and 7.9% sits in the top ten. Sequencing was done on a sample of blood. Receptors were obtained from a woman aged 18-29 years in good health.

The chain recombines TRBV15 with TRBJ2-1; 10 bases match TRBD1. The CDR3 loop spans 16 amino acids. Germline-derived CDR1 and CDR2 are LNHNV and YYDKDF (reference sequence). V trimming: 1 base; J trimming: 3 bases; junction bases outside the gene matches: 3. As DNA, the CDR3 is TGTGCCACCAGCAGAGGCCGGACAGGGGGCTACAATGAGCAGTTCTTC. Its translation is CATSRGRTGGYNEQFF.

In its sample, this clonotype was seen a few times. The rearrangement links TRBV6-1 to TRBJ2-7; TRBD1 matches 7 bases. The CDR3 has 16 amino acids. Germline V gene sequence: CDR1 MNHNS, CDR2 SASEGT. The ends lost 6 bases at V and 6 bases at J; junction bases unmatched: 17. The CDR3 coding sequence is TGTGCCAGCAGGAACGTTTTCGGCACAGGGGCTCTCGAGCAGTACTTC. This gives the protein CASRNVFGTGALEQYF.

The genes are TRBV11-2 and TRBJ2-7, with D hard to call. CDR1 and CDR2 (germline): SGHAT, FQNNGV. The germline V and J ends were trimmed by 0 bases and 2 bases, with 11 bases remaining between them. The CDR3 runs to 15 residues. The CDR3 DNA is TGTGCCAGCAGCTTAGAGACGGAGTCTCCCTACGAGCAGTACTTC. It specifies CASSLETESPYEQYF.

CDR3 loop: CASSVTDRSNQPQHF. The DNA for the CDR3 is TGTGCCAGCAGCGTGACGGACAGATCCAATCAGCCCCAGCATTTT. The gene calls are TRBV9 and TRBJ1-5; D perhaps matches TRBD1 (6 bases). The CDR3 is made up of 15 amino acids. Trimming took 2 bases from V and 3 from J, leaving 12 bases between them. Germline CDR1 reads SGDLS; CDR2 reads YYNGEE.

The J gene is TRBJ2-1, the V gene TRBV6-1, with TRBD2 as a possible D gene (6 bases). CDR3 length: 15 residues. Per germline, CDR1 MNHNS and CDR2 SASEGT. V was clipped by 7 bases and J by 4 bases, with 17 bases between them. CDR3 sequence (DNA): TGTGCCAGCATCCCCGGAGGGGTAGCTTACAATGAGCAGTTCTTC. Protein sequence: CASIPGGVAYNEQFF.

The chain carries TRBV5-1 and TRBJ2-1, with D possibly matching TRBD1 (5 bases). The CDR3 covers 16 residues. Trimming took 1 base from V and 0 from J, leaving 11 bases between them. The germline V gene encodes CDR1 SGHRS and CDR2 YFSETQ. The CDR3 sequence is CASSLKGASSYNEQFF. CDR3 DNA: TGCGCCAGCAGCTTGAAAGGGGCGAGCTCCTACAATGAGCAGTTCTTC.

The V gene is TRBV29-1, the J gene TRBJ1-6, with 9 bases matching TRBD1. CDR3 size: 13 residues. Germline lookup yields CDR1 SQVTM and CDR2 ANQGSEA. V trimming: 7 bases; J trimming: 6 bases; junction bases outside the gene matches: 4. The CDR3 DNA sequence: TGCAGCGCACAGGGGGCAAGTAATTCACCCCTCCACTTT. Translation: CSAQGASNSPLHF.

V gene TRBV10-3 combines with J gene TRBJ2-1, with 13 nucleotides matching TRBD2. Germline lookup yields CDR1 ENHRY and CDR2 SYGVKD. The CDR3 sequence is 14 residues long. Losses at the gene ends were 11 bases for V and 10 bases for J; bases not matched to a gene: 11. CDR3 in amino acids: CAVRTSGGWGEQFF. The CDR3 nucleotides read TGTGCCGTTCGGACTAGCGGGGGTTGGGGGGAGCAGTTCTTC.

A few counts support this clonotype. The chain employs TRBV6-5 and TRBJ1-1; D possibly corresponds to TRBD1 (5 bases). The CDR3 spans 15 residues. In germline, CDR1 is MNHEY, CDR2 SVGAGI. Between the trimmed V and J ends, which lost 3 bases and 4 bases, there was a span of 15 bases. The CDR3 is CASSYSQGVGTEAFF. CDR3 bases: TGTGCCAGCAGTTATTCGCAGGGTGTCGGCACTGAAGCTTTCTTT.

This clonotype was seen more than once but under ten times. This CDR3 is CASSRSSGIADPGYF. CDR3 nucleotide sequence: TGTGCCAGCAGTAGGAGTTCGGGAATAGCAGATCCCGGGTACTTC. The chain employs TRBV6-1 and TRBJ2-5, with a tentative D call TRBD2 (5 bases). Trimming stripped 5 bases from V and 13 bases from J, with 26 bases between. This CDR3 contains 15 residues. Germline-derived CDR1 and CDR2 are MNHNS and SASEGT.

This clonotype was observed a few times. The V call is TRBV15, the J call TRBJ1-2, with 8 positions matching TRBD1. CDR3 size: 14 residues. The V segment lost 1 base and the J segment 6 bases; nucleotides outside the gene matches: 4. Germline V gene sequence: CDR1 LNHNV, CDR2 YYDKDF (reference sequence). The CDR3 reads CATSRGQGWDGYTF. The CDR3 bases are TGTGCCACCAGCAGAGGACAGGGGTGGGATGGCTACACCTTC.

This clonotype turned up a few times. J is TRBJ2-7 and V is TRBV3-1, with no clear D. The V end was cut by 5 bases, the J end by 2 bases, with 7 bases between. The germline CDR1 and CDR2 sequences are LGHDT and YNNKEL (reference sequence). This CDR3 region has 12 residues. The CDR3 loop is CASSFATYEQYF. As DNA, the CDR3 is TGTGCCAGCAGCTTTGCCACCTACGAGCAGTACTTC.

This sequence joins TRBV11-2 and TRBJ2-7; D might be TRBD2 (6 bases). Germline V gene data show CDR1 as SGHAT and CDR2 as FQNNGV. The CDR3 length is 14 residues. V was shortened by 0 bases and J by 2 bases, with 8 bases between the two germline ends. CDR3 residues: CASSLEWGAYEQYF. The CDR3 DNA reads TGTGCCAGCAGCTTAGAATGGGGGGCCTACGAGCAGTACTTC. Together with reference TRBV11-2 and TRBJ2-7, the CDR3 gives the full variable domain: EAGVAQSPRYKIIEKRQSVAFWCNPISGHATLYWYQQILGQGPKLLIQFQNNGVVDDSQLPKDRFSAERLKGVDSTLKIQPAKLEDSAVYLCASSLEWGAYEQYFGPGTRLTVT.

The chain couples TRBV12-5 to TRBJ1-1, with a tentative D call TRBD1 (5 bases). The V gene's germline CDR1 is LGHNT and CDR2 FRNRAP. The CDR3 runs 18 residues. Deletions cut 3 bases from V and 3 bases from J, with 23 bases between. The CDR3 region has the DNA TGTGCTAGTGGTTTTATCGTTCAGGGCAAAAAGGGAGACACTGAAGCTTTCTTT. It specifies CASGFIVQGKKGDTEAFF.

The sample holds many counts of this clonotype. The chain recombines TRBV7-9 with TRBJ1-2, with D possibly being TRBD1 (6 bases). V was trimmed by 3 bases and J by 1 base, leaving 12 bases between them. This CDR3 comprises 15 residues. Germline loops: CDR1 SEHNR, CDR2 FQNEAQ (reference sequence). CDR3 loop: CASSFGGADNYGYTF. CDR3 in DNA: TGTGCCAGCAGCTTTGGGGGCGCGGATAACTATGGCTACACCTTC.

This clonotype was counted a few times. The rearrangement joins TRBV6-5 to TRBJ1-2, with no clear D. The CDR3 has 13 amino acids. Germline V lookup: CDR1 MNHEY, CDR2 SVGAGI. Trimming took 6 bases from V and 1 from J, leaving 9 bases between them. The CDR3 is CASRSDGNYGYTF. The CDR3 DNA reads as TGTGCCAGCAGGTCGGACGGTAACTATGGCTACACCTTC.

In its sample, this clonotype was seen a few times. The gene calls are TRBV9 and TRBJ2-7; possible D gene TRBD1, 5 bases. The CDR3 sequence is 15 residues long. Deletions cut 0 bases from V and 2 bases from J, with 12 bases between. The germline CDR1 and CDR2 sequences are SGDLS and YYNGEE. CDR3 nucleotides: TGTGCCAGCAGCGTAGGCCAGGGCTTCACCTACGAGCAGTACTTC. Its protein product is CASSVGQGFTYEQYF. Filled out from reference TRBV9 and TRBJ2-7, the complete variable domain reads DSGVTQTPKHLITATGQRVTLRCSPRSGDLSVYWYQQSLDQGLQFLIQYYNGEERAKGNILERFSAQQFPDLHSELNLSSLELGDSALYFCASSVGQGFTYEQYFGPGTRLTVT.

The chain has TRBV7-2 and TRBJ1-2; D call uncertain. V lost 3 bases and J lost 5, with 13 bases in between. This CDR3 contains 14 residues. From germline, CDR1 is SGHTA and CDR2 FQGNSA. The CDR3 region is CASSFGHSWYGYTF. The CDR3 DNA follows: TGTGCCAGCAGCTTTGGTCACTCTTGGTATGGCTACACCTTC. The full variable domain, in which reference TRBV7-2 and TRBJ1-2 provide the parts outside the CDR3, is GAGVSQSPSNKVTEKGKDVELRCDPISGHTALYWYRQSLGQGLEFLIYFQGNSAPDKSGLPSDRFSAERTGGSVSTLTIQRTQQEDSAVYLCASSFGHSWYGYTFGSGTRLTVV.

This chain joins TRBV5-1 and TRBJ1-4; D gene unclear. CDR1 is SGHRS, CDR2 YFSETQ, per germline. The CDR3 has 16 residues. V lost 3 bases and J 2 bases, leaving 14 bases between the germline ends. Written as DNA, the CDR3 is TGCGCCAGCAGCTGGGGTTCGGGTGGGACTAATGAAAAACTGTTTTTT. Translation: CASSWGSGGTNEKLFF.

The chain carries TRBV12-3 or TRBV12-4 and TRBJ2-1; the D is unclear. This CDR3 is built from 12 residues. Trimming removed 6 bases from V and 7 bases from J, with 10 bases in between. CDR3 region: CASSTTVNEQFF. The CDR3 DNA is TGTGCCAGCAGCACCACGGTTAATGAGCAGTTCTTC.

DNA of the CDR3: TGCGCCAGCATACGTTCGGATACCACCGGGGAGCTGTTTTTT. Translation gives CASIRSDTTGELFF. The chain uses TRBV5-1 and TRBJ2-2; D is ambiguous. The V gene's germline CDR1 is SGHRS and CDR2 YFSETQ. There are 14 residues in the CDR3. V was clipped by 6 bases and J by 4 bases, with 13 bases between them. The whole variable domain, remainder taken from reference TRBV5-1 and TRBJ2-2, is KAGVTQTPRYLIKTRGQQVTLSCSPISGHRSVSWYQQTPGQGLQFLFEYFSETQRNKGNFPGRFSGRQFSNSRSEMNVSTLELGDSALYLCASIRSDTTGELFFGEGSRLTVL.

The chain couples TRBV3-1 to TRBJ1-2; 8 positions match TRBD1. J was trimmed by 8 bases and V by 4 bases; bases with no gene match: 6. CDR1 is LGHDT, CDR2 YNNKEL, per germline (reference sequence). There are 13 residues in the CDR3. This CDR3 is CASSLYGDRGYTF. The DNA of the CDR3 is TGTGCCAGCAGCCTCTACGGGGACAGGGGCTACACCTTC.

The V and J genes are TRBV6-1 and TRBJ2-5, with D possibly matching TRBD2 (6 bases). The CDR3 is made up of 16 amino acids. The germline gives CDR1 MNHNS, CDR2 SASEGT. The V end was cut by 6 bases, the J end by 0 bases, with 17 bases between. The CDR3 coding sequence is TGTGCCAGCAGCACTCCGGGACTGGGGTACCAAGAGACCCAGTACTTC. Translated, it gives CASSTPGLGYQETQYF.

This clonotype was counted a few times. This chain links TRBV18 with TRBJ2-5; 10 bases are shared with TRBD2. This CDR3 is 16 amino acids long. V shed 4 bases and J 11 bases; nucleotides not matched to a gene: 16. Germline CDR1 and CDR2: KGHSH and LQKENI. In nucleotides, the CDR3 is TGTGCCAGCTCACTATATACTAGCGGGAACAACAATGAGCAGTACTTC. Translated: CASSLYTSGNNNEQYF.

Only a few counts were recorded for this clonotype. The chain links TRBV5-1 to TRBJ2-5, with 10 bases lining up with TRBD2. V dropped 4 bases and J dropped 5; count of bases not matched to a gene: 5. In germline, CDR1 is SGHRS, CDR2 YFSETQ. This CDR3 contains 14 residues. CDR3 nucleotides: TGCGCCAGCAGCCCTAGCGGGGGATCGGAGACCCAGTACTTC. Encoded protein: CASSPSGGSETQYF.

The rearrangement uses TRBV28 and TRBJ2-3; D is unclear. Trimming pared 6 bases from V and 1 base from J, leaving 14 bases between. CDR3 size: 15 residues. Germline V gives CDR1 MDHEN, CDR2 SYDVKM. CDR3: CASSPVGPGTDTQYF. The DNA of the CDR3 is TGTGCCAGCAGCCCTGTCGGGCCAGGCACAGATACGCAGTATTTT.

In DNA, the CDR3 is TGCGCCAGCAGCTTGGGCACAGATGCGCAGTACTTC. Its protein product is CASSLGTDAQYF. V is TRBV5-1 and J is TRBJ2-7; D is unclear. CDR3 size: 12 residues. Germline V CDR1 and CDR2: SGHRS, YFSETQ. The V end was cut by 0 bases, the J end by 9 bases, with 10 bases between.

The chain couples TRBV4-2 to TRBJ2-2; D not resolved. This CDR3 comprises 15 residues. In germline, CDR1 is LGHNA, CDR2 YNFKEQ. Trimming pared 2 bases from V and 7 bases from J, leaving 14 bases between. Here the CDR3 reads CASSQLVGEVGELFF. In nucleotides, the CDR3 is TGTGCCAGCAGCCAACTAGTCGGTGAGGTCGGGGAGCTGTTTTTT.

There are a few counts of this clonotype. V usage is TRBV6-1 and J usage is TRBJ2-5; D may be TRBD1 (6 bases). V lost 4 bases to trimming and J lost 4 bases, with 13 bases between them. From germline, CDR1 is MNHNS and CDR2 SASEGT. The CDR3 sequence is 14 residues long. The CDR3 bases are TGTGCCAGCAGTGCAACAGGGATCGGAGAGACCCAGTACTTC. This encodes CASSATGIGETQYF.

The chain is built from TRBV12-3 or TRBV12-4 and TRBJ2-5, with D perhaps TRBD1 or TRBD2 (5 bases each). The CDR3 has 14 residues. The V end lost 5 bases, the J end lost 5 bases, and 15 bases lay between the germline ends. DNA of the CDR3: TGTGCCAGCAGTATTGGGGCTAGCTCGGAGACCCAGTACTTC. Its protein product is CASSIGASSETQYF.

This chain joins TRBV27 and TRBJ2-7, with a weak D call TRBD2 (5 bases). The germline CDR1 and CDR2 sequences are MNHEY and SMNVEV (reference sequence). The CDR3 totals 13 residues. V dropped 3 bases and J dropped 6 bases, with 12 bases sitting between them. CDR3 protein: CASSLGEELEQYF. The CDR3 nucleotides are TGTGCCAGCAGTTTGGGAGAGGAGCTCGAGCAGTACTTC.

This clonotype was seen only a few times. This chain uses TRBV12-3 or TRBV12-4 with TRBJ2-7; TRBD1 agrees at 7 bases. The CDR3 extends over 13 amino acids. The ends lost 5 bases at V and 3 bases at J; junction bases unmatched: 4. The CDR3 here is CASSRWTGYEQYF. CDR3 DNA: TGTGCCAGCAGTCGGTGGACAGGCTACGAGCAGTACTTC.